This T cell receptor (beta chain) emerged from a study of PD-1 blockade in classical Hodgkin lymphoma. The wider study: A 3 mg/kg intravenous dose of nivolumab was received by patients every 2 weeks.

The protocol was immunoSEQ multiplex PCR, while the TCRdb copy is restricted to in-frame clones and leaves out a portion. The sample gives 25,000 to 35,000 clones, 85% of which show up once; roughly 2.3% is in the top ten. From germline, CDR1 is ENHRY and CDR2 SYGVKD. The V gene lost 0 bases and the J gene lost 5 bases, with 10 bases spanning the gap. The CDR3 is made up of 15 amino acids. All the patients suffered relapse after autologous stem cell transplantation, and brentuximab vedotin exposure differed. Thawed PBMCs underwent magnetic negative selection to yield purified CD4+ T cells. The receptor comes from a human donor with classical Hodgkin lymphoma. This chain connects TRBV10-3 to TRBJ1-4, with D possibly being TRBD1 (5 bases). The sample here was CD4+ T cells from blood, taken at baseline. CDR3 in amino acids: CAISESSWDNEKLFF. CDR3 coding DNA: TGTGCCATCAGTGAGTCGAGCTGGGACAATGAAAAACTGTTTTTT.